These 18 T cell receptor beta chains share one sample of origin, sequenced in a study of Graves' ophthalmopathy and Graves' hyperthyroidism. RNA transcripts yielded amplified TCR beta CDR3 regions. HTBI primers were used in a first-round RT-PCR, which preceded a second-round multiplex PCR. TCRdb recomputed calls from the multiplex PCR reads with MiXCR, one row per CDR3 protein. The sample holds about 620,000 distinct CDR3 sequences, over 20% seen once. The sample was peripheral blood. These TCRs come from a young woman with stable Graves' hyperthyroidism. Some clones in this sample may be carry-over from other donors' samples.

This clonotype was counted a few times. V usage is TRBV6-2 or TRBV6-3 and J usage is TRBJ2-7, with D hard to call. Trimming removed 7 bases from V and 3 bases from J, with 22 bases in between. From germline, CDR1 is MNHEY and CDR2 SVGEGT. There are 16 residues in the CDR3. The chain's CDR3 is CASKPELWQTVYEQYF. The CDR3, as DNA: TGTGCCAGCAAACCCGAGTTATGGCAGACGGTCTACGAGCAGTACTTC.

This clonotype was observed many times. At one boundary the junction diverges from the germline segment, which might be a read error. This chain joins TRBV12-3 or TRBV12-4 and TRBJ2-4; D unresolved. This CDR3 has 14 residues. The CDR3 is CASSPTGRKTIQYF. The CDR3 nucleotides read TGTGCCAGCAGTCCAACCGGACGGAAAACCATTCAGTACTTC.

This clonotype was seen repeatedly, ten times or more. V and J are TRBV24-1 and TRBJ1-5, with a tentative D call TRBD1 (5 bases). The germline CDR1 and CDR2 sequences are KGHDR and SFDVKD. CDR3 length: 14 amino acids. Trimming removed 1 base from V and 6 bases from J, with 9 bases in between. CDR3 bases: TGTGCCACCAGTGATTTCAGGGTTGGTCAGCCCCAGCATTTT. The encoded protein is CATSDFRVGQPQHF.

This clonotype was observed many times. CDR3 sequence (DNA): TGTGCCAGCAGTTTAGCTGCGGGACACGGGAACACCGGGGAGCTGTTTTTT. This sequence encodes CASSLAAGHGNTGELFF. V is TRBV12-3 or TRBV12-4 and J is TRBJ2-2; D is possibly TRBD1 or TRBD2 (6 bases each). The CDR3 runs to 17 residues. V was shortened by 0 bases and J by 1 base, with 12 bases between the two germline ends.

In its sample, this clonotype was seen many times. This chain links TRBV28 with TRBJ1-5; weak D call: TRBD1 (6 bases). This CDR3 region has 14 residues. In germline, CDR1 is MDHEN, CDR2 SYDVKM. V was shortened by 6 bases and J by 3 bases, with 12 bases between the two germline ends. CDR3 nucleotide sequence: TGTGCCAGCAGATGGGGGCAGGCCAATCAGCCCCAGCATTTT. Translating gives CASRWGQANQPQHF.

The J gene is TRBJ1-5, the V gene TRBV4-1, with D perhaps matching TRBD1 (5 bases). The V and J ends lost 4 bases and 6 bases respectively, with 13 bases between them. The CDR3 has 14 amino acids. Germline V gene sequence: CDR1 MGHRA, CDR2 YSYEKL. CDR3: CASSPSQGGQPQHF. The CDR3 DNA reads as TGCGCCAGCAGCCCATCTCAGGGCGGTCAGCCCCAGCATTTT.

This clonotype appeared a few times. The chain uses TRBV28 and TRBJ1-2; D is unresolved. V lost 6 bases and J 3 bases, leaving 17 bases between the germline ends. The germline V gene has CDR1 MDHEN and CDR2 SYDVKM. This CDR3 spans 15 amino acids. CDR3 in DNA: TGTGCCAGCAGCCTAATGGAGAACTCTTACTATGGCTACACCTTC. Translation: CASSLMENSYYGYTF.

This clonotype was seen repeatedly, ten times or more. In DNA, the CDR3 is TGTGCCAGCAGCCAGTCGAATAGCAATCAGCCCCAGCATTTT. Its translation: CASSQSNSNQPQHF. V usage is TRBV12-3 or TRBV12-4 and J usage is TRBJ1-5; D is unresolved. The V and J ends lost 6 bases and 0 bases respectively, with 9 bases between them. The CDR3 is 14 amino acids.

This clonotype was observed many times. The gene calls are TRBV27 and TRBJ2-7; 7 bases fit TRBD1. CDR3 size: 12 residues. V gave up 3 bases and J gave up 5 bases; unmatched junction bases: 1. From germline, CDR1 is MNHEY and CDR2 SMNVEV (reference sequence). CDR3 in DNA: TGTGCCAGCAGTTTGACAGGGAACGAGCAGTACTTC. Translated, it gives CASSLTGNEQYF.

This clonotype has a count of ten or more. This chain joins TRBV7-9 and TRBJ1-1, with unresolved D. The CDR3 sequence is 14 residues long. Deletions cut 6 bases from V and 2 bases from J, with 13 bases between. Germline V lookup: CDR1 SEHNR, CDR2 FQNEAQ (reference sequence). DNA of the CDR3: TGTGCCAGCAGGACTAGAGAAGAAAACACTGAAGCTTTCTTT. Amino acid sequence: CASRTREENTEAFF.

On this clonotype itself: An end of the junction differs from the germline gene, which may be a read error. The chain has TRBV6-1 and TRBJ2-4; TRBD2 is a possible D gene (6 bases). CDR3 length equals 14 residues. Looked up from germline, CDR1 is MNHNS and CDR2 is SASEGT. The CDR3 coding sequence is TGTGCCAGCACTCGGGAACTAGCCAAAAACATTAAGTACTTC. Translated: CASTRELAKNIKYF.

The table lists this clonotype with a few counts. The V gene is TRBV10-3, the J gene TRBJ1-1, with TRBD1 matching over 8 bases. The germline gives CDR1 ENHRY, CDR2 SYGVKD. J was trimmed by 3 bases and V by 6 bases; bases with no gene match: 6. The CDR3 contains 14 residues. The DNA for the CDR3 is TGTGCCATCAGGAATATACAGGGGGACACTGAAGCTTTCTTT. Its translation is CAIRNIQGDTEAFF.

The table lists this clonotype with many counts. The chain recombines TRBV4-1 with TRBJ2-7, with D tentatively TRBD1 (5 bases). The CDR3 is 14 amino acids. Germline lookup yields CDR1 MGHRA and CDR2 YSYEKL. The V end was cut by 5 bases, the J end by 1 base, with 12 bases between. Here the CDR3 reads CASSRGKWSYEQYF. The CDR3 DNA reads TGCGCCAGCAGCAGGGGAAAGTGGTCCTACGAGCAGTACTTC.

The chain recombines TRBV28 with TRBJ2-5; 7 bases map to TRBD1. Germline CDR1 reads MDHEN; CDR2 reads SYDVKM. J was trimmed by 5 bases and V by 6 bases; bases with no gene match: 15. This CDR3 has 16 residues. CDR3 in DNA: TGTGCCAGCAGCCCTCTCGAGGGGGACAGTTATGAGACCCAGTACTTC. Residues: CASSPLEGDSYETQYF.

This clonotype was recorded at least ten times. V usage is TRBV25-1 and J usage is TRBJ2-2; 8 bases fit TRBD2. The CDR3 is 16 amino acids. The V gene end was trimmed by 1 base and the J gene end by 3 bases; junction bases not matched to a gene: 4. CDR1 is MGHDK and CDR2 is SYGVNS in the germline V gene. The CDR3 spells CASSESGGRDTGELFF. The CDR3 region has the DNA TGTGCCAGCAGTGAATCGGGGGGGCGAGACACCGGGGAGCTGTTTTTT.

This clonotype appeared once. The rearrangement uses TRBV28 and TRBJ1-1, with 7 bases fitting TRBD1. This CDR3 comprises 14 residues. Germline V lookup: CDR1 MDHEN, CDR2 SYDVKM. V lost 8 bases and J lost 7; bases outside the gene matches: 13. The CDR3 region has the DNA TGTGCCAGCGTGGTGGGACAGTACAGGAGTGAAGCTTTCTTT. Its translation: CASVVGQYRSEAFF.

J is TRBJ1-1 and V is TRBV6-1; D is unresolved. The CDR3 spans 12 residues. In germline, CDR1 is MNHNS, CDR2 SASEGT. V shed 7 bases and J shed 1 base, with 7 bases lying between them. The CDR3 is CASKNQNTEAFF. The DNA for the CDR3 is TGTGCCAGCAAGAACCAGAACACTGAAGCTTTCTTT.

Many counts were recorded for this clonotype. The chain employs TRBV30 and TRBJ2-5; D remains unclear. CDR1 is GTSNPN and CDR2 is SVGIG in the germline V gene (reference sequence). The CDR3 covers 11 residues. V dropped 4 bases and J dropped 4 bases, with 7 bases sitting between them. In DNA, the CDR3 is TGTGCCTGGACTATGGCAGAGACCCAGTACTTC. The encoded protein is CAWTMAETQYF.